A single sample is the source of the 28 T cell receptor beta chains below, sequenced in a study of T cells in Graves' hyperthyroidism and ophthalmopathy. Amplification targeted TCR beta CDR3 regions from RNA transcripts. The HTBI primer set drove a first-round RT-PCR of the TCR CDR3. TCRdb recomputed calls from the multiplex PCR reads with MiXCR, one row per CDR3 protein. The top ten hold less than 35% of the sample, which has about 400,000 distinct CDR3 sequences, 14% to 15% seen once. Material for sequencing was blood. The receptors derive from a woman aged 25 to 39 with Graves' hyperthyroidism.

This clonotype occurred many times. This chain joins TRBV27 and TRBJ2-7; tentative D call: TRBD1 (6 bases). From germline, CDR1 is MNHEY and CDR2 SMNVEV (reference sequence). The ends were cut back, 4 bases at V and 5 bases at J, with 18 bases in the middle. The CDR3 sequence is 15 residues long. The CDR3 sequence is CASSSPGGGKDEQYF. For the CDR3, the DNA is TGTGCCAGCAGTTCCCCGGGTGGGGGCAAGGACGAGCAGTACTTC.

This clonotype was seen repeatedly, ten times or more. This sequence joins TRBV20-1 and TRBJ1-5; TRBD1 aligns across 9 bases. The CDR3 runs to 15 residues. Trimming at V came to 3 bases and at J to 7 bases, leaving 10 bases not matched to a gene. Germline assignment: CDR1 DFQATT and CDR2 SNEGSKA (reference sequence). The CDR3 nucleotides are TGCAGTGCTAGTCCCGGGACAGGGTCTTACCAGCCCCAGCATTTT. As protein: CSASPGTGSYQPQHF.

Many counts were recorded for this clonotype. The chain employs TRBV20-1 and TRBJ2-1, with unresolved D. Trimming removed 3 bases from V and 0 bases from J, with 12 bases in between. In germline, CDR1 is DFQATT, CDR2 SNEGSKA (reference sequence). The CDR3 has 15 amino acids. This chain's CDR3 is CSASWWRSSYNEQFF. As DNA, the CDR3 is TGCAGTGCTAGCTGGTGGCGGAGCTCCTACAATGAGCAGTTCTTC.

In its sample, this clonotype was seen a few times. The chain carries TRBV2 and TRBJ2-7; TRBD2 aligns across 10 bases. The CDR3 totals 14 residues. The V and J ends lost 9 bases and 3 bases, in that order; junction bases with no gene match: 8. The germline CDR1 and CDR2 sequences are SNHLY and FYNNEI. CDR3 loop: CASKPGTSVYEQYF. The CDR3 nucleotides are TGTGCCAGTAAACCCGGGACTAGCGTCTACGAGCAGTACTTC.

This clonotype was detected ten times or more. The chain couples TRBV2 to TRBJ2-1; a weak D match, TRBD2 (6 bases). V was cut by 6 bases and J by 7 bases, with 19 bases left in between. The CDR3 is made up of 15 amino acids. Germline CDR1 reads SNHLY; CDR2 reads FYNNEI. CDR3 in DNA: TGTGCCAGCAGCAAAGGCCGGGACTCAGTAAATGAGCAGTTCTTC. It encodes CASSKGRDSVNEQFF.

This clonotype was seen a handful of times. The CDR3 spells CASTPGQKTYEQYF. DNA for the CDR3: TGTGCCAGCACCCCCGGACAGAAAACCTACGAGCAGTACTTC. This chain connects TRBV7-2 to TRBJ2-7, with D tentatively TRBD1 (6 bases). V was clipped by 7 bases and J by 2 bases, with 15 bases between them. The CDR3 contains 14 residues. Looked up from germline, CDR1 is SGHTA and CDR2 is FQGNSA.

In this sample, this clonotype turned up many times. V gene TRBV20-1 combines with J gene TRBJ1-1; 9 nucleotides agree with TRBD1. Per germline, CDR1 DFQATT and CDR2 SNEGSKA (reference sequence). This CDR3 comprises 15 residues. In DNA form, the CDR3 reads TGCAGGCCGACAGGGGGTAGCCCCCTGAACACTGAAGCTTTCTTT. Its protein product is CRPTGGSPLNTEAFF.

The gene calls are TRBV5-1 and TRBJ2-7, with D perhaps being TRBD1 or TRBD2 (5 bases each). This CDR3 spans 12 amino acids. V lost 2 bases, J lost 6 bases, and 9 bases lay in between. Germline CDR1 reads SGHRS; CDR2 reads YFSETQ. Here the CDR3 DNA reads TGCGCCAGCAGCTTAGGGGACGGCGAGCAGTACTTC. Translation gives CASSLGDGEQYF.

This clonotype was found many times. The chain is built from TRBV6-1 and TRBJ2-3; TRBD1 might be the D (5 bases). V was shortened by 6 bases and J by 6 bases, with 19 bases between the two germline ends. This CDR3 has 15 residues. Germline assignment: CDR1 MNHNS and CDR2 SASEGT. CDR3 bases: TGTGCCAGCAGCCCTGCGCAGGGCCCGACGGATACGCAGTATTTT. Translation gives CASSPAQGPTDTQYF.

This clonotype occurred a few times. A much larger clone lies one base from this, so it may be a read error. This CDR3 is missing its conserved last phenylalanine or tryptophan, likely due to a read error. V usage is TRBV7-3 and J usage is TRBJ2-1; TRBD2 agrees at 7 bases. The trim removed 8 bases at V and 4 bases at J, leaving 5 bases unmatched. The CDR3 covers 13 residues. Germline assignment: CDR1 SGHTA and CDR2 FQGTGA. The CDR3 DNA follows: TGTGCCAGCTCTAGCGGACAATACAATGAGCAGTTCATC. Translating it yields CASSSGQYNEQFI.

The chain joins TRBV20-1 to TRBJ1-2, with unresolved D. The V end was cut by 5 bases, the J end by 6 bases, with 13 bases between. In germline, CDR1 is DFQATT, CDR2 SNEGSKA (reference sequence). This CDR3 is built from 12 residues. CDR3 protein: CSAGLGSHGYTF. The CDR3, as DNA: TGCAGTGCTGGCTTGGGGTCACATGGCTACACCTTC.

The sample holds many counts of this clonotype. This CDR3 is CASDRGQGANEQYF. The DNA for the CDR3 is TGTGCCAGCGACAGGGGACAGGGGGCTAACGAGCAGTACTTC. V and J are TRBV18 and TRBJ2-7, with 12 bases aligning to TRBD1. V was pared by 8 bases and J by 5 bases, with 7 bases of the junction left unmatched. Germline V gene data show CDR1 as KGHSH and CDR2 as LQKENI. This CDR3 comprises 14 residues.

This clonotype was detected ten times or more. The chain employs TRBV11-2 and TRBJ2-1; possible D gene TRBD2, 6 bases. The ends were cut back, 6 bases at V and 12 bases at J, with 15 bases in the middle. The germline CDR1 and CDR2 sequences are SGHAT and FQNNGV. The length of the CDR3 is 12 residues. CDR3 in amino acids: CASSIMGAGQFF. The CDR3 DNA follows: TGTGCCAGCAGTATTATGGGAGCGGGGCAGTTCTTC.

This clonotype was picked up a small number of times. The chain uses TRBV5-1 and TRBJ1-3; D not certain. The germline gives CDR1 SGHRS, CDR2 YFSETQ. The CDR3 is 15 residues long. The ends were cut back, 4 bases at V and 0 bases at J, with 11 bases in the middle. The CDR3 coding sequence is TGCGCCAGCAGCCGGCGGATGGCCTCTGGAAACACCATATATTTT. It is translated as CASSRRMASGNTIYF.

This clonotype was seen many times. The chain recombines TRBV4-2 with TRBJ1-1, with D hard to call. V lost 4 bases and J 1 base, leaving 13 bases between the germline ends. Germline V gives CDR1 LGHNA, CDR2 YNFKEQ. The CDR3 totals 15 residues. In nucleotides, the CDR3 is TGTGCCAGCAGCCGGAGTGTGCGTGAGAACACTGAAGCTTTCTTT. It specifies CASSRSVRENTEAFF.

For this clonotype: A much larger clone lies one base from this, so it may be a read error. The CDR3 DNA reads as TGTGCCAGCGGAGAAGATATAAGGACCTGCGGCTACACCTTC. Translation gives CASGEDIRTCGYTF. V usage is TRBV12-3 or TRBV12-4 and J usage is TRBJ1-2; no reliable D call. The CDR3 has 14 residues. The V end lost 8 bases, the J end lost 8 bases, and 21 bases lay between the germline ends.

J is TRBJ2-7 and V is TRBV6-5; 9 bases are shared with TRBD2. The ends lost 1 base at V and 2 bases at J; junction bases unmatched: 9. The CDR3 sequence is 17 residues long. CDR1 is MNHEY and CDR2 is SVGAGI in the germline V gene. The CDR3 spells CASSYFGGSGRTYEQYF. The CDR3 region has the DNA TGTGCCAGCAGTTACTTTGGCGGAAGCGGGAGGACCTACGAGCAGTACTTC.

This clonotype was counted many times. The J gene is TRBJ2-3, the V gene TRBV6-1; no firm D call. With 3 bases removed from V and 3 bases from J, the gap between germline ends came to 7 bases. The germline V gene has CDR1 MNHNS and CDR2 SASEGT. There are 13 residues in the CDR3. The CDR3 DNA is TGTGCCAGCAGTGATTTAAGGACAGATACGCAGTATTTT. The encoded protein is CASSDLRTDTQYF.

The V gene is TRBV27, the J gene TRBJ1-4; 8 bases align to TRBD1. V shed 2 bases and J 7 bases; nucleotides not matched to a gene: 9. This CDR3 comprises 16 residues. Germline loops: CDR1 MNHEY, CDR2 SMNVEV (reference sequence). CDR3 nucleotide sequence: TGTGCCAGCAGTTTAAGGACAGGGAGGTTTGGTGAAAAACTGTTTTTT. Its translation: CASSLRTGRFGEKLFF.

The table lists this clonotype with many counts. The genes are TRBV27 and TRBJ2-1, with D unclear. The V end was cut by 3 bases, the J end by 4 bases, with 7 bases between. The CDR3 totals 13 residues. Germline CDR1 is MNHEY and CDR2 is SMNVEV (reference sequence). The CDR3 is CASSFGDYNEQFF. The CDR3 region has the DNA TGTGCCAGCAGTTTTGGGGATTACAATGAGCAGTTCTTC.

This clonotype was seen repeatedly, ten times or more. The genes are TRBV4-1 and TRBJ2-3; 11 bases are shared with TRBD2. The CDR3 is 19 residues long. V lost 1 base and J lost 0; bases outside the gene matches: 9. Germline V gene sequence: CDR1 MGHRA, CDR2 YSYEKL. For the CDR3, the DNA is TGCGCCAGCAGCCAAGTGGGTACTAGCGGGAGAGGGAGCACAGATACGCAGTATTTT. It codes for CASSQVGTSGRGSTDTQYF.

Note on this clonotype: This may stem from a read error, because a much larger clone lies one nucleotide away. This sequence joins TRBV28 and TRBJ2-3; possibly TRBD1 for D (5 bases). This CDR3 has 16 amino acids. Germline V CDR1 and CDR2: MDHEN, SYDVKM. Written as DNA, the CDR3 is TGTGCCAGCAGCCCCAGGACGGGTCGGGCGACAGATACGCGGTATTTT. Protein sequence: CASSPRTGRATDTRYF.

This clonotype has ten or more counts. J is TRBJ1-6 and V is TRBV2; the match to TRBD1 covers 7 bases. The CDR3 is 13 amino acids. J lost 9 bases, V lost 8 bases, and 7 bases had no gene match. From germline, CDR1 is SNHLY and CDR2 FYNNEI. The CDR3, as DNA: TGTGCCAGCGCCGGGACAGAGAGTTCACCCCTCCACTTT. Its protein product is CASAGTESSPLHF.

The chain employs TRBV4-1 and TRBJ1-2; D is unclear. The length of the CDR3 is 14 residues. Trimming took off 2 bases at V and 4 bases at J, with 11 bases between the two ends. CDR1 is MGHRA and CDR2 is YSYEKL in the germline V gene. The CDR3 sequence is CASSQHVSGYGYTF. The CDR3 DNA reads TGCGCCAGCAGCCAACACGTCTCGGGCTATGGCTACACCTTC.

This clonotype has only a few counts. V usage is TRBV6-1 and J usage is TRBJ2-1; D remains unclear. This CDR3 is 11 amino acids long. Trimming cost V 8 bases and J 8 bases, with 10 bases left between them. In germline, CDR1 is MNHNS, CDR2 SASEGT. CDR3 residues: CASGQQYEQFF. The CDR3 DNA sequence: TGTGCCAGCGGCCAACAGTATGAGCAGTTCTTC.

This clonotype was counted ten times or more. The J gene is TRBJ1-1, the V gene TRBV2; TRBD1 aligns across 8 bases. Germline V gives CDR1 SNHLY, CDR2 FYNNEI. V trimming: 6 bases; J trimming: 0 bases; junction bases outside the gene matches: 6. The CDR3 consists of 15 residues. The CDR3 DNA is TGTGCCAGCAGCGTGACAGGGGTAATGAACACTGAAGCTTTCTTT. Protein product: CASSVTGVMNTEAFF. The variable domain in full, completed from reference TRBV2 and TRBJ1-1, reads EPEVTQTPSHQVTQMGQEVILRCVPISNHLYFYWYRQILGQKVEFLVSFYNNEISEKSEIFDDQFSVERPDGSNFTLKIRSTKLEDSAMYFCASSVTGVMNTEAFFGQGTRLTVV.

This clonotype was observed a few times. V gene TRBV30 combines with J gene TRBJ2-3, with TRBD1 as a possible D gene (5 bases). CDR3 size: 14 residues. Germline V gene sequence: CDR1 GTSNPN, CDR2 SVGIG (reference sequence). V dropped 4 bases and J dropped 4 bases, with 15 bases sitting between them. The CDR3 region is CAWNQGQLADTQYF. In nucleotides, the CDR3 is TGTGCCTGGAATCAGGGTCAATTGGCAGATACGCAGTATTTT.

This clonotype was observed a handful of times. V gene TRBV28 combines with J gene TRBJ2-2; TRBD2 aligns across 9 bases. CDR3 length: 17 residues. The junction had 7 bases not matched to a gene; V was cut back by 5 bases and J by 0 bases. The germline gives CDR1 MDHEN, CDR2 SYDVKM. The DNA for the CDR3 is TGTGCCAGCAGTGGGGTAGGCGGGAGGGCGAACACCGGGGAGCTGTTTTTT. It translates to CASSGVGGRANTGELFF.